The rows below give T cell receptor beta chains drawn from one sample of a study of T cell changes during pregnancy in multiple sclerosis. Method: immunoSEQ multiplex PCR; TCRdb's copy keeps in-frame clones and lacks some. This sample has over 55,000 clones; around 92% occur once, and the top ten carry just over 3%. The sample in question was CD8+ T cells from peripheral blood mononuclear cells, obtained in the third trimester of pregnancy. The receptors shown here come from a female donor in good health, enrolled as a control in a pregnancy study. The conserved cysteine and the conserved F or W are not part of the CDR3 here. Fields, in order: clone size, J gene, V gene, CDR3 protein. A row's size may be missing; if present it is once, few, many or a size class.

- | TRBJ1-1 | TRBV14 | ASSSTDRGVYTEAF
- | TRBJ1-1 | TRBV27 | ASSLQAGMNTEAF
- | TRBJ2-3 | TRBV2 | ASSVEPSGGAATDTQY
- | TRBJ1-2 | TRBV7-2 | ASSSPGTGNYGYT
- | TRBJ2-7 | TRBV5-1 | ASSPDRGNEQY
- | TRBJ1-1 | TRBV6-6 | ASSIREGMNTEAF
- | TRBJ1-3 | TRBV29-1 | SVVRRNSGNTIY
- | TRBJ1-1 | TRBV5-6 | ASSLGQTLNTEAF
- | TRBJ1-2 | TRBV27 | ASSLSALGQNYGYT
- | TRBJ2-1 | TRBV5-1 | ASSPASGGDQKSYNEQF
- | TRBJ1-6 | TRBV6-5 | ASSSPSGGNSPLH
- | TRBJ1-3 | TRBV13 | ASSILQGRDTIY
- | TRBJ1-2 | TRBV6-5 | ASRSHTNYGYT
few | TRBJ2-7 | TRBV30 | AWRGQGLWEQY